Here is one TCR beta chain with its context. This entry belongs to a study of spatial heterogeneity in lung cancer. Study context: About two years after resection was the median timing of the follow-up PBMC samples, which were sequenced when available. As counted in raw reads, each unique TCR and UMI combination appeared more than ten times on average.

The germline V and J ends were trimmed by 10 bases and 4 bases, with 10 bases remaining between them. The CDR3 totals 12 residues. CDR1 MNHEY and CDR2 SMNVEV come from the germline V gene (reference sequence). Noted time point: blood at routine non-recurrence follow-up after resection. Whole RNA from tumor, nontumor lung or frozen PBMC was sequenced unsorted. TCRdb re-called the 5' RACE reads through MiXCR, storing one row per CDR3 protein. The sample consists of about 100,000 distinct CDR3 sequences, just under 20% of them appearing once. The origin of this receptor is a male donor with early-stage non-small cell lung cancer. Specimen: PBMCs, collected at follow-up. V usage is TRBV27 and J usage is TRBJ1-4; D uncertain. This CDR3 reads CATGALNEKLFF. The CDR3 DNA follows: TGTGCCACCGGCGCCCTTAATGAAAAACTGTTTTTT.